This paragraph reports one T cell receptor beta chain. Data came from immunoSEQ multiplex PCR; TCRdb stores just in-frame clones and leaves some out. Of about 160,000 clones listed, under 95% are singletons. These data come from a study of blood T cell repertoires in COVID-19. The sample was peripheral blood. The sequence came from a young man with acute or convalescent COVID-19.

The CDR3 spells CASSLRSSGLYGKNIQYF. The CDR3 region has the DNA TGCGCCAGCAGCTTGCGGTCTAGCGGGTTATACGGCAAAAACATTCAGTACTTC. The rearrangement uses TRBV5-1 and TRBJ2-4; 8 bases align to TRBD2. The V and J ends lost 1 base and 3 bases, in that order; junction bases with no gene match: 12. In germline, CDR1 is SGHRS, CDR2 YFSETQ. The CDR3 spans 18 residues.